The T cell receptor delta chain under discussion was sequenced for a study of fetal and pediatric gammadelta thymocytes (dated 2022 in TCRdb). In terms of the full investigation: Previously published data and newly generated, unpublished data were combined in the bulk gammadelta thymocyte repertoires, which were used to strengthen a single-cell study of gammadelta thymocyte development. A total of around 10 subjects, comprising 3 fetal thymus donors and 7 pediatric thymus donors, were covered by the bulk gammadelta thymocyte repertoire set. Unpublished data were combined with previously published data (refs 27,28) to make up the bulk gammadelta thymocyte repertoires. Bulk TCR repertoire data were included to raise the number of subjects and reinforce the CDR3 publicity analysis. On the study overall, not on this receptor specifically: Fetal gammadelta thymocyte repertoires were previously reported to be enriched for TRDV2, TRGV8 and TRGV9 usage, low N additions and public CDR3s compared with post-natal repertoires.

Staining of thymocytes was performed with Zombie NIR viability dye and with antibodies against CD3 (UCHT1), TCRgammadelta (11F2), TCRVgamma9 (IMMU360) and TCRVdelta2 (IMMU389). Bulk TRD and TRG CDR3 repertoires were generated separately from sorted Vgamma9Vdelta2 and nonVgamma9Vdelta2 gammadelta thymocytes of human fetal and pediatric thymuses. Pediatric thymus tissue was obtained in Belgium from children undergoing cardiac surgery. Pediatric thymus donors in the study were aged between about 1 and 12 years. Thymic cell suspensions were made from fetal and post-natal thymuses as previously described. NonVgamma9Vdelta2 thymocytes were sorted as CD3+ gammadeltaTCR+ cells that did not have the Vgamma9+Vdelta2+ phenotype. Cells were sorted on a FACS Aria III cell sorter (BD Biosciences). With respect to this clone: Its antigen target is currently unknown. This sequence is one base from a far larger clone and is likely a read error.

TCRdb shows the sequencer as Illumina MiSeq. Per the original workflow: To analyze publicity, the Vgamma9Vdelta2 and nonVgamma9Vdelta2 bulk CDR3 files from each subject were merged so that every subject had one combined repertoire. CDR3 publicity was given a score from 0 to 19 by checking each amino acid sequence across 9 single-cell datasets and roughly eleven bulk repertoires with base R and dplyr. TCRdb called clones afresh from the public reads with CATT; identical DNA rows were later merged. These V and J calls derive from TCRdb rather than the authors' analysis. The sample includes under 2,500 delta-chain clones, with under 25% observed a single time. The top ten clones comprise 4% to 5.5% of the sample. From the germline V gene, CDR1 is GEAIGNYY and CDR2 is EKD. Taken from cysteine to phenylalanine, the CDR3 has 22 residues. Kept here is only the CDR3 DNA, which spans 66 bases and is read in frame from base 1.

The sequence was obtained from a child who underwent cardiac surgery and was recorded as healthy. Sequenced input: non-Vgamma9Vdelta2 gamma-delta T cells from the thymus. This specimen's cell subset or site label, per the study, means: CD3+gammadeltaTCR+ thymocytes not co-expressing Vgamma9 and Vdelta2. The chain employs TRDV2 and TRDJ1; 9 of the junction bases match TRDD2. The DNA sequence follows: TGTGCCTGTGACACCCTCGGCCTTCCTACCCTACTGGAGCCCATTCACACCAATAAACTCATCTTT. It translates as CACDTLGLPTLLEPIHTNKLIF.